This T cell receptor (beta chain) derives from a study of OX40 agonist ivuxolimab in advanced cancers. Across the whole study: Cancers in dose escalation were hepatocellular, melanoma, renal cell and head and neck. Patients with prior anti-PD-1, anti-PD-L1 or anti-CTLA-4 therapy were eligible; 40% had some. Study outcomes and limitations: CD4+ and CD8+ blood T cells expanded clonally by week 6 at 0.1 to 3.0 mg/kg. Among T cells, CD8+ cells averaged more expanded clones than CD4+ cells.

Method: immunoSEQ multiplex PCR; TCRdb's copy keeps in-frame clones and lacks some. The sample holds some 100,000 clones, around 90% seen once. The CDR3 runs 14 residues. Trimming took 4 bases from V and 3 from J; bases not matched to a gene: 3. Germline assignment: CDR1 SGHRS and CDR2 YFSETQ. This clone was counted once. Its specificity is unknown. This TCR came from an adult with an advanced solid tumor such as melanoma, head and neck, liver or kidney cancer. The chain couples TRBV5-1 to TRBJ1-1; 10 bases line up with TRBD1. Here the sequenced sample was CD4+ or CD8+ T cells sorted from blood, taken in a trial of the OX40 agonist ivuxolimab. DNA for the CDR3: TGCGCCAGCAGCCCCGGGACAGGGGACACTGAAGCTTTCTTT. Its translation is CASSPGTGDTEAFF.